This TCR beta chain was recorded in a study of regulatory T cells in long-lasting Graves disease. Regarding the study as a whole: Peripheral blood was the sole material, not thyroid tissue.

iRepertoire HTBI primers and Arm-PCR of CDR3 regions built TCR beta libraries. One entry per CDR3 protein results from TCRdb running MiXCR on the multiplex PCR reads. The top ten clones hold around 21% of a sample with about 350,000 distinct CDR3 sequences, roughly 16% of them seen once. The CDR3 is 13 amino acids. V lost 5 bases and J lost 5, with 11 bases in between. From germline, CDR1 is LGHDT and CDR2 YNNKEL (reference sequence). This clonotype was observed many times. Its antigen is as yet unknown. Time point given: newly diagnosed GD, antithyroid drugs for less than 3 months. PBMCs provided the RNA from which the TCR library was made. A further study also used this sample, focusing on T cells in Graves' hyperthyroidism and ophthalmopathy. Per that paper: Graves' hyperthyroidism without ophthalmopathy progression within 18 months was termed stable.

This TCR was sampled from a woman aged 18-29 years with Graves disease. Source: peripheral blood mononuclear cells (PBMCs), taken at new diagnosis, from a patient treated with antithyroid drugs. The gene calls are TRBV3-1 and TRBJ2-3; no definite D call. The CDR3 coding sequence is TGTGCCAGCAGCAAGGTGGGTGGAGATACGCAGTATTTT. Translation gives CASSKVGGDTQYF.